The following is a T cell receptor (beta chain) sequence with its context. What antigen it recognizes has not been identified. It has no much larger one-base neighbor in the sample; base qualities were not kept. The data stem from a study of T cells in Graves' hyperthyroidism and ophthalmopathy (dated by TCRdb to about 2019). General notes on the study: Peripheral blood samples were taken at the time of initial diagnosis, prior to any treatment. The 100 discovery patients were randomly split 7:3 into training and test sets. Whether ophthalmopathy could be predicted prospectively was tested in an independent validation cohort made up of roughly 20 hyperthyroidism patients plus 17 patients who later progressed to ophthalmopathy. Once sampling was done, hyperthyroidism patients were given methimazole at a starting dose of 30 mg daily, whereas ophthalmopathy patients were given high-dose intravenous methylprednisolone. The paper reports TCR Vbeta CDR3 sequencing of 140 or so peripheral blood samples: under 45 ophthalmopathy, over 70 hyperthyroidism and around 17 progressor patients. To identify distinguishing TCR V-J signatures, a discovery cohort of some 100 patients was used, comprising fewer than 45 with Graves' ophthalmopathy and some 57 with stable Graves' hyperthyroidism. Thyroid tissue and blood T-cell repertoires from six Graves' hyperthyroidism patients were also compared in the study.

Graves' hyperthyroidism was defined as stable when no progression to ophthalmopathy occurred over 18 months of follow-up. Hyperthyroidism patients were aged 18 to 65 years and newly diagnosed, with disease duration of less than 2 months. Any patient with an uncontrolled infection, another autoimmune disease, pregnancy or lactation was excluded. Clinical symptoms, serum thyroxine and TRAb, thyroid ultrasound, and orbital computed tomography formed the basis for the diagnoses. Ficoll-Paque density gradient centrifugation was used to isolate PBMCs from about 10 ml of fresh peripheral blood. Trizol reagent was used to extract total RNA, and RNA quality was then checked on an Agilent 2100 Bioanalyzer. The TCR beta CDR3 regions were amplified from the RNA transcripts. A first-round RT-PCR of the TCR CDR3 used the HTBI primer set with the Qiagen OneStep RT-PCR kit. Libraries were constructed in a second round of multiplex PCR, after which size selection and purification were carried out. The libraries were sequenced on an Illumina HiSeq2000 using paired-end 100 bp reads. On the authors' methods: SOAPnuke was used to process the raw data, throwing out any read that contained adapters or uncalled bases, had a mean Phred below 15, or lacked an exact constant-primer or identifier match. COPE v1.2.5 was used to merge the high-quality paired reads, and each unique nucleotide sequence was defined as a clonotype. MiTCR v1.1 was used to align clonotypes to the IMGT TRBV, TRBD and TRBJ reference segments. Analysis was restricted to V-J combinations with a frequency above 0.0001, which covered roughly 99% of repertoires. The TCS score was defined as F50 (clonal expansion) divided by E x V (chaos), with BLOSUM62-based TCRdist calculated between CDR3 peptides within each V-J. Welch's t-statistics and random forest reduced around 520 V-J features to 13, which were used in a naive Bayes classifier (R e1071). The similarity between thyroid and blood repertoires was quantified using the Morisita-Horn index. TCRdb's own reprocessing of the public reads used fastp at Q25 and MiXCR and kept productive beta chains. Every entry covers one CDR3 protein and lists the most common genes and DNA from its rows. Clone size and V and J calls follow TCRdb, not the original study. The sample table shows roughly 840,000 distinct CDR3 sequences, and 38% are seen once. About 8.9% of the sample is held by the ten biggest clonotypes.

From the cysteine through the phenylalanine, the CDR3 covers 13 amino acids. CDR3 DNA is the only sequence kept; it has 39 bases, read in frame from the first base. In the germline V gene (reference sequence), CDR1 corresponds to LNHDA and CDR2 to SQIVND. From V the trimming removes 7 bases and from J it removes 3 bases, while the gene matches leave 1 base of the junction unaccounted for. The study at large found these results: Sample size was not statistically predetermined, and blinding of investigators to group allocation was not performed. Most expanded thyroid clonotypes (frequency above 0.001) were also detected in blood, a finding suggesting that blood repertoires may reflect thyroid immune responses. In cross-validation, a model built on a 13 V-J signature told ophthalmopathy apart from stable hyperthyroidism with over 85% sensitivity and about 81% specificity, and in testing the same model reached 80%/75%. In validation, the model predicted progression to ophthalmopathy a median of about 6.8 months before onset, with about 67% sensitivity and around 76% specificity.

The chain joins TRBV19 to TRBJ2-2; 8 bases in the middle match TRBD2. The TCR comes from a man aged 18 to 30 with Graves' hyperthyroidism. Source material: blood. The CDR3 amino acid sequence is: CASIGGDTGELFF. Here is the DNA: TGTGCCAGTATCGGGGGGGACACCGGGGAGCTGTTTTTT.